This TCR beta chain was obtained from a study of cytomegalovirus exposure and HLA in healthy donors. On this clone itself: Its cognate antigen is unknown.

The study, taken as a whole, reports: In an earlier analysis, productive rearrangement rates for most beta V segments clustered near 87% or 30%.

The CDR3 has 14 amino acids. CDR1 and CDR2 from the germline V gene are ENHRY and SYGVKD. Trimming removed 2 bases at V and 5 bases at J, with 13 bases between. PCR involved 60 Vbeta and 13 Jbeta primers. TCRdb's copy holds only in-frame clones and misses some; the assay was immunoSEQ multiplex PCR. The sample lists approximately 150,000 clones; 70% to 80% were seen once. The rearrangement joins TRBV10-3 to TRBJ2-7, with no clear D. The clonotype originates from a man aged 35-49 years in good health and CMV-seropositive. Sequenced: PBMCs. The CDR3 region has the DNA TGTGCCATCAGTGAGCCGTCGAGTACAGACGAGCAGTACTTC. This codes for CAISEPSSTDEQYF.